This entry lists 27 T cell receptor beta chains sequenced from one sample in a study of cytomegalovirus exposure and HLA in healthy donors. Vbeta (60) and Jbeta (13) primers were used in the PCR. The data were produced by immunoSEQ multiplex PCR, yet TCRdb's version contains in-frame clones alone and is incomplete. The sample lists 150,000 to 200,000 clones; 80% were seen once. What was sequenced was PBMCs. The receptors derive from a woman aged 50 to 60 in good health and CMV-seronegative.

The rearrangement joins TRBV4-1 to TRBJ2-2; D might be TRBD1 (7 bases). Germline CDR1 and CDR2: MGHRA and YSYEKL. This CDR3 contains 17 residues. The V end was cut by 4 bases, the J end by 6 bases, with 21 bases between. The CDR3 nucleotides are TGCGCCAGCAGCCCTCTGGGACAGCGGGTCGGGGCCGGGGAGCTGTTTTTT. It translates to CASSPLGQRVGAGELFF.

The CDR3 sequence is CASSASGAGGLPDTQYF. CDR3 bases: TGTGCCAGCAGCGCTAGTGGGGCGGGGGGGCTGCCCGATACGCAGTATTTT. The gene calls are TRBV9 and TRBJ2-3; TRBD2 matches at 9 bases. V shed 3 bases and J 6 bases; nucleotides not matched to a gene: 14. From germline, CDR1 is SGDLS and CDR2 YYNGEE. This CDR3 is 17 amino acids long.

This clone was counted a few times. The CDR3 nucleotides read TGTGCCACCAGCAGAGGGGCTAGCGGGAGATCAGATACGCAGTATTTT. Protein sequence: CATSRGASGRSDTQYF. This chain uses TRBV15 with TRBJ2-3, with 10 bases identical to TRBD2. The CDR3 is 16 residues long. Germline CDR1 is LNHNV and CDR2 is YYDKDF (reference sequence). The V gene end was trimmed by 1 base and the J gene end by 4 bases; junction bases not matched to a gene: 5.

V usage is TRBV5-4 and J usage is TRBJ1-3; D not certain. CDR1 and CDR2 (germline): SGHNT, YYREEE (reference sequence). V was clipped by 1 base and J by 7 bases, with 9 bases between them. CDR3 length equals 13 residues. The CDR3 region has the DNA TGTGCCAGCAGCTTGACAGATGGGAACACCATATATTTT. This translates into CASSLTDGNTIYF.

This chain connects TRBV2 to TRBJ1-4; 8 bases line up with TRBD1. Germline V lookup: CDR1 SNHLY, CDR2 FYNNEI. The CDR3 contains 14 residues. J lost 7 bases, V lost 6 bases, and 7 bases had no gene match. CDR3 protein: CASRIQGASEKLFF. CDR3 nucleotides: TGTGCCAGCAGGATCCAGGGGGCTAGTGAAAAACTGTTTTTT. The full variable domain, completed using reference TRBV2 and TRBJ1-4, is EPEVTQTPSHQVTQMGQEVILRCVPISNHLYFYWYRQILGQKVEFLVSFYNNEISEKSEIFDDQFSVERPDGSNFTLKIRSTKLEDSAMYFCASRIQGASEKLFFGSGTQLSVL.

CDR3 amino acids: CATGGDYAEEQYF. The CDR3 nucleotides read TGTGCCACTGGTGGGGACTACGCGGAAGAGCAGTACTTC. The V gene is TRBV7-6, the J gene TRBJ2-7; 7 nucleotides line up with TRBD2. The CDR3 contains 13 residues. V shed 10 bases, J shed 7 bases, and the junction held 13 bases outside the gene matches. CDR1 and CDR2 from the germline V gene are SGHVS and FNYEAQ.

The table lists this clone with a few counts. This chain joins TRBV4-3 and TRBJ1-1; a weak D match, TRBD1 (6 bases). This CDR3 comprises 14 residues. From germline, CDR1 is LGHNA and CDR2 YSLEER. V shed 0 bases and J shed 5 bases, with 10 bases lying between them. This CDR3 reads CASSQEGAETEAFF. CDR3 sequence (DNA): TGCGCCAGCAGCCAAGAGGGGGCCGAGACTGAAGCTTTCTTT.

The genes are TRBV28 and TRBJ1-5; 7 nucleotides line up with TRBD1. The CDR3 runs to 15 residues. Germline V gene lookup returns CDR1 MDHEN and CDR2 SYDVKM. The V gene end was trimmed by 6 bases and the J gene end by 6 bases; junction bases not matched to a gene: 11. This CDR3 is CASSQTGSISQPQHF. As DNA, the CDR3 is TGTGCCAGCAGCCAGACAGGGAGTATTAGTCAGCCCCAGCATTTT.

In nucleotides, the CDR3 is TGCAGCGTTTCTCAGGAGGTCTTCATATATTTT. It specifies CSVSQEVFIYF. This chain links TRBV29-1 with TRBJ1-3; D ambiguous. Germline V gives CDR1 SQVTM, CDR2 ANQGSEA. The CDR3 is 11 residues long. Trimming stripped 5 bases from V and 12 bases from J, with 14 bases between.

This chain links TRBV7-2 with TRBJ1-1, with TRBD1 matching 8 bases. Trimming took 6 bases from V and 6 from J; bases not matched to a gene: 9. Germline V gene sequence: CDR1 SGHTA, CDR2 FQGNSA. The CDR3 consists of 14 residues. CDR3 sequence: CASRSDRGRPEAFF. For the CDR3, the DNA is TGTGCCAGCAGATCCGACAGGGGCCGGCCTGAAGCTTTCTTT.

The chain links TRBV29-1 to TRBJ1-1; no reliable D call. Trimming left V 6 bases short and J 1 base short, with 24 bases between. Germline V lookup: CDR1 SQVTM, CDR2 ANQGSEA. This CDR3 has 17 residues. The CDR3 DNA is TGCAGCGTCCGGGGAAGGGATCGATCACAAAGGAACACTGAAGCTTTCTTT. This translates into CSVRGRDRSQRNTEAFF.

The chain links TRBV10-3 to TRBJ2-2; maybe TRBD1 (5 bases). Germline V gives CDR1 ENHRY, CDR2 SYGVKD. Trimming took off 4 bases at V and 1 base at J, with 16 bases between the two ends. The CDR3 sequence is 17 residues long. The CDR3 sequence: CAISGPPMGLNTGELFF. The CDR3 region has the DNA TGTGCCATCAGTGGGCCCCCGATGGGGCTGAACACCGGGGAGCTGTTTTTT.

V usage is TRBV29-1 and J usage is TRBJ1-4; 10 bases match TRBD1. V shed 1 base and J 8 bases; nucleotides not matched to a gene: 7. The CDR3 consists of 15 residues. Germline lookup yields CDR1 SQVTM and CDR2 ANQGSEA. This CDR3 is CSVEGTGGVSEKLFF. In nucleotides, the CDR3 is TGCAGCGTTGAAGGGACAGGGGGGGTAAGCGAAAAACTGTTTTTT.

V and J are TRBV7-2 and TRBJ2-5; 12 bases fit TRBD2. CDR3 length: 16 residues. Germline V gene lookup returns CDR1 SGHTA and CDR2 FQGNSA. V was pared by 5 bases and J by 4 bases, with 8 bases of the junction left unmatched. CDR3 in amino acids: CASSIRTSGVGETQYF. In DNA form, the CDR3 reads TGTGCCAGCAGCATAAGGACTAGCGGGGTAGGAGAGACCCAGTACTTC.

This rearrangement joins TRBV6-5 to TRBJ1-1, with D possibly matching TRBD1 (6 bases). Germline CDR1 and CDR2: MNHEY and SVGAGI. The length of the CDR3 is 14 residues. Trimming stripped 2 bases from V and 6 bases from J, with 13 bases between. For the CDR3, the DNA is TGTGCCAGCAGTTACCTCAGGGGTTCGGCTGAAGCTTTCTTT. Amino acids: CASSYLRGSAEAFF.

CDR3 sequence (DNA): TGTGCCAGCAGGGGGACAGGGCTCCTCAATGAGCAGTTCTTC. Protein sequence: CASRGTGLLNEQFF. This chain uses TRBV27 with TRBJ2-1, with 9 nucleotides matching TRBD1. The V gene's germline CDR1 is MNHEY and CDR2 SMNVEV (reference sequence). Unmatched junction bases numbered 6, after V lost 6 bases and J lost 6 bases. The length of the CDR3 is 14 residues.

This clone came up a few times. The gene calls are TRBV18 and TRBJ2-1, with D hard to call. Deletions cut 6 bases from V and 3 bases from J, with 18 bases between. The CDR3 is made up of 16 amino acids. Germline V gene data show CDR1 as KGHSH and CDR2 as LQKENI. The CDR3 DNA sequence: TGTGCCAGCTCCCAGGCAGGAAGCCCCGTCTACAATGAGCAGTTCTTC. It codes for CASSQAGSPVYNEQFF.

This chain uses TRBV5-1 with TRBJ2-5; D is perhaps TRBD2 (6 bases). Germline V gene lookup returns CDR1 SGHRS and CDR2 YFSETQ. The CDR3 runs 12 residues. V lost 2 bases and J 4 bases, leaving 6 bases between the germline ends. The CDR3 spells CASSFGGETQYF. CDR3 in DNA: TGCGCCAGCAGCTTCGGGGGAGAGACCCAGTACTTC.

J is TRBJ1-5 and V is TRBV18; D is uncertain. V gave up 5 bases and J gave up 3 bases, with 8 bases separating them. The CDR3 has 13 amino acids. The germline gives CDR1 KGHSH, CDR2 LQKENI. The chain's CDR3 is CASSFQDNQPQHF. The CDR3, as DNA: TGTGCCAGCTCATTCCAGGACAATCAGCCCCAGCATTTT.

The chain employs TRBV4-1 and TRBJ2-7; a weak D match, TRBD1 (5 bases). Germline loops: CDR1 MGHRA, CDR2 YSYEKL. This CDR3 has 17 residues. Trimming left V 0 bases short and J 0 bases short, with 15 bases between. CDR3 in amino acids: CASSQDKDSSSSYEQYF. As DNA, the CDR3 is TGCGCCAGCAGCCAAGATAAAGACAGTTCCAGCTCCTACGAGCAGTACTTC.

This clone appeared a single time. V usage is TRBV28 and J usage is TRBJ2-7; possible D gene TRBD2, 6 bases. The CDR3 consists of 14 residues. Per germline, CDR1 MDHEN and CDR2 SYDVKM. V was pared by 8 bases and J by 0 bases, with 14 bases between. This CDR3 reads CASGSTGSSYEQYF. The DNA of the CDR3 is TGTGCCAGCGGGTCTACCGGGAGCTCCTACGAGCAGTACTTC.

This chain links TRBV5-5 with TRBJ2-7, with 7 bases aligning to TRBD1. CDR3 length equals 15 residues. The germline V gene has CDR1 SGHKS and CDR2 YYEKEE (reference sequence). V lost 5 bases to trimming and J lost 3 bases; unmatched junction nucleotides: 11. The CDR3 spells CASSFTGTDNYEQYF. CDR3 nucleotide sequence: TGTGCCAGCAGTTTTACCGGGACAGACAACTACGAGCAGTACTTC.

V and J are TRBV7-9 and TRBJ2-7; D is unresolved. Germline V lookup: CDR1 SEHNR, CDR2 FQNEAQ (reference sequence). Trimming removed 1 base from V and 3 bases from J, with 10 bases in between. The CDR3 is made up of 14 amino acids. CDR3 DNA: TGTGCCAGCAGCTTAGAAGTCCTAAGCTACGAGCAGTACTTC. It is translated as CASSLEVLSYEQYF.

The CDR3: CASSELEGPYNEQFF. CDR3 sequence (DNA): TGCGCCAGCAGTGAGTTAGAGGGCCCTTACAATGAGCAGTTCTTC. This rearrangement joins TRBV10-1 to TRBJ2-1; a weak D match, TRBD2 (5 bases). This CDR3 region has 15 residues. Trimming took off 1 base at V and 4 bases at J, with 11 bases between the two ends. Germline V gene data show CDR1 as WNHNN and CDR2 as SYGVQD (reference sequence).

This chain joins TRBV7-2 and TRBJ1-2; the match to TRBD1 covers 7 bases. The ends lost 5 bases at V and 2 bases at J; junction bases unmatched: 8. The germline V gene encodes CDR1 SGHTA and CDR2 FQGNSA. The CDR3 sequence is 15 residues long. CDR3 nucleotide sequence: TGTGCCAGCAGCCTTTCGGGGACAGTAAACTATGGCTACACCTTC. It yields the protein CASSLSGTVNYGYTF.

The rearrangement joins TRBV7-2 to TRBJ2-7; TRBD1 agrees at 9 bases. The V gene's germline CDR1 is SGHTA and CDR2 FQGNSA. The CDR3 totals 13 residues. J lost 4 bases, V lost 7 bases, and 5 bases had no gene match. CDR3 bases: TGTGCCAGCACTGGGACAGGGTCATACGAGCAGTACTTC. It yields the protein CASTGTGSYEQYF.

The rearrangement uses TRBV6-4 and TRBJ2-2, with D perhaps TRBD2 (6 bases). The CDR3 is 15 residues long. The germline V gene has CDR1 MRHNA and CDR2 SNTAGT. The V gene lost 5 bases and the J gene lost 4 bases, with 14 bases spanning the gap. The CDR3 nucleotides are TGTGCCAGCAGTAGACTGGGGGGTTCCACCGGGGAGCTGTTTTTT. It encodes CASSRLGGSTGELFF.